Sequencing of this T cell receptor (beta chain) was carried out in a study of T cell repertoires in cytomegalovirus infection. Study background: CMV infection and matching HLA type were both indicated by public TCR beta signatures. Study-level results: HLA-C-restricted CMV-specific TCR beta clonotypes prevailed in the ex vivo response.

CDR3 length equals 13 residues. The V gene end was trimmed by 7 bases and the J gene end by 2 bases; junction bases not matched to a gene: 4. Germline V lookup: CDR1 ENHRY, CDR2 SYGVKD. TCRdb re-called the reads through MiXCR, storing one row per CDR3 protein. The sample includes roughly 280,000 distinct CDR3 sequences, approximately 22% of them seen just once. This clonotype was found many times. Its antigen is unidentified. The TCR originated in a human donor in good health (CMV status not recorded). Some clones in this sample may be carry-over from other donors' samples. V is TRBV10-3 and J is TRBJ1-2, with 7 bases that match TRBD1. The input for sequencing was cultured PBMCs, taken from culture after CMV antigen stimulation. The CDR3 loop is CAITSTGNYGYTF. The CDR3 DNA is TGTGCCATCACCTCGACAGGGAACTATGGCTACACCTTC.